The 21 T cell receptor beta chains below come from one sample, sequenced in a study of blood T cell repertoires in COVID-19. Profiled with immunoSEQ multiplex PCR; TCRdb holds only in-frame clones, not every one. The sample consists of 150,000 to 200,000 clones, about 88% of them appearing once. The material sequenced was peripheral blood. Every receptor here comes from a human donor in a cohort sampled during active COVID-19.

V gene TRBV30 combines with J gene TRBJ2-5; a possible D gene is TRBD1 (6 bases). Trimming took off 4 bases at V and 2 bases at J, with 14 bases between the two ends. CDR1 is GTSNPN and CDR2 is SVGIG in the germline V gene (reference sequence). This CDR3 contains 14 residues. CDR3 amino acids: CAWTQGSGQETQYF. CDR3 nucleotides: TGTGCCTGGACCCAGGGGTCGGGGCAAGAGACCCAGTACTTC.

CDR3 nucleotide sequence: TGTGCCAGCAGCCCCAGGACAGGGACAGTCCCGCGGTCGGAGGCTTTCTTT. Protein product: CASSPRTGTVPRSEAFF. This chain connects TRBV5-4 to TRBJ1-1, with 8 bases identical to TRBD1. The CDR3 is 17 amino acids. CDR1 is SGHNT, CDR2 YYREEE, per germline (reference sequence). With 4 bases clipped from V and 11 bases from J, the junction kept 22 bases outside the gene matches.

The V and J genes are TRBV11-2 and TRBJ2-1, with TRBD1 matching 9 bases. V lost 5 bases, J lost 7 bases, and 6 bases stayed unmatched. Germline V gives CDR1 SGHAT, CDR2 FQNNGV. The CDR3 runs to 14 residues. The CDR3 DNA reads TGTGCCAGCAGCCACCGGGACAGGGCGAATGAGCAGTTCTTC. This gives the protein CASSHRDRANEQFF.

The V and J genes are TRBV5-6 and TRBJ1-2; D may be TRBD1 (6 bases). V was clipped by 2 bases and J by 4 bases, with 9 bases between them. Germline values: CDR1 SGHDT, CDR2 YYEEEE. The CDR3 is 13 amino acids. CDR3 in amino acids: CASSFRGPYGYTF. CDR3 DNA sequence: TGTGCCAGCAGCTTCAGGGGACCCTATGGCTACACCTTC. The full variable domain, completed using reference TRBV5-6 and TRBJ1-2, is DAGVTQSPTHLIKTRGQQVTLRCSPKSGHDTVSWYQQALGQGPQFIFQYYEEEERQRGNFPDRFSGHQFPNYSSELNVNALLLGDSALYLCASSFRGPYGYTFGSGTRLTVV.

This sequence joins TRBV11-2 and TRBJ2-1; 9 bases are a match to TRBD2. CDR1 and CDR2 from the germline V gene are SGHAT and FQNNGV. CDR3 size: 15 residues. V dropped 5 bases and J dropped 4; count of bases not matched to a gene: 6. CDR3 protein: CASSAGLARYNEQFF. The DNA of the CDR3 is TGTGCCAGCAGCGCCGGACTAGCGAGGTACAATGAGCAGTTCTTC.

The chain links TRBV7-2 to TRBJ2-5, with TRBD1 matching over 9 bases. The CDR3 is 15 residues long. V shed 6 bases, J shed 4 bases, and the junction held 9 bases outside the gene matches. Germline values: CDR1 SGHTA, CDR2 FQGNSA. The CDR3 DNA follows: TGTGCCAGCAGAACCGGGACAGGGATTTTAGAGACCCAGTACTTC. Translating it yields CASRTGTGILETQYF.

The chain couples TRBV20-1 to TRBJ2-1; 7 bases are a match to TRBD2. The V and J ends lost 3 bases and 4 bases, in that order; junction bases with no gene match: 18. Germline V gene lookup returns CDR1 DFQATT and CDR2 SNEGSKA (reference sequence). There are 18 residues in the CDR3. This CDR3 is CSASRSGIGGGEYNEQFF. The CDR3 bases are TGCAGTGCTAGTCGATCTGGAATTGGCGGGGGAGAATACAATGAGCAGTTCTTC.

The V and J genes are TRBV19 and TRBJ1-1; D is possibly TRBD1 (6 bases). V lost 8 bases to trimming and J lost 4 bases, with 23 bases between them. This CDR3 has 16 amino acids. Per germline, CDR1 LNHDA and CDR2 SQIVND (reference sequence). CDR3 region: CASSAGLTGGPTEAFF. CDR3 sequence (DNA): TGTGCCAGTTCGGCCGGCTTAACGGGGGGCCCCACTGAAGCTTTCTTT.

The chain combines TRBV4-2 with TRBJ2-2; D possibly corresponds to TRBD1 (5 bases). This CDR3 is 15 amino acids long. Germline V CDR1 and CDR2: LGHNA, YNFKEQ. V lost 5 bases and J 0 bases, leaving 10 bases between the germline ends. For the CDR3, the DNA is TGTGCCAGCAGCGGGGCAGGGACGAACACCGGGGAGCTGTTTTTT. This gives the protein CASSGAGTNTGELFF.

The chain recombines TRBV6-1 with TRBJ2-3; 7 positions match TRBD2. This CDR3 contains 15 residues. V lost 2 bases to trimming and J lost 3 bases; unmatched junction nucleotides: 5. CDR1 is MNHNS and CDR2 is SASEGT in the germline V gene. The CDR3 DNA reads as TGTGCCAGCAGTGAACCCGGACTAGTAACAGATACGCAGTATTTT. It is translated as CASSEPGLVTDTQYF.

The CDR3 nucleotides read TGTGCCAGCAGTGTTCTAGCGGGAGGGGCGCAGTATTTT. This sequence encodes CASSVLAGGAQYF. This chain uses TRBV27 with TRBJ2-3; TRBD2 agrees at 12 bases. Germline V CDR1 and CDR2: MNHEY, SMNVEV (reference sequence). The CDR3 totals 13 residues. V lost 5 bases and J lost 10; bases outside the gene matches: 4.

The chain links TRBV11-2 to TRBJ1-1; maybe TRBD1 (6 bases). The CDR3 has 16 amino acids. Trimming pared 0 bases from V and 0 bases from J, leaving 11 bases between. Germline V gene sequence: CDR1 SGHAT, CDR2 FQNNGV. CDR3 DNA: TGTGCCAGCAGCTTAGAACGGACAGCTTTGAACACTGAAGCTTTCTTT. Protein: CASSLERTALNTEAFF.

This chain joins TRBV7-9 and TRBJ1-2; TRBD1 aligns across 8 bases. The CDR3 totals 15 residues. Germline CDR1 and CDR2: SEHNR and FQNEAQ (reference sequence). V lost 5 bases, J lost 4 bases, and 9 bases stayed unmatched. CDR3 coding DNA: TGTGCCAGCAGCCAGGCAGGGACAGGAACCTATGGCTACACCTTC. Residues: CASSQAGTGTYGYTF.

This chain uses TRBV4-2 with TRBJ1-6; D remains unclear. The V gene lost 4 bases and the J gene lost 7 bases, with 8 bases spanning the gap. The CDR3 sequence is 13 residues long. The germline V gene encodes CDR1 LGHNA and CDR2 YNFKEQ. The CDR3 coding sequence is TGTGCCAGCAGCCCCCGCAGGAATTCACCCCTCCACTTT. Translating gives CASSPRRNSPLHF.

V and J are TRBV9 and TRBJ2-1; tentatively, D is TRBD1 (6 bases). CDR1 and CDR2 from the germline V gene are SGDLS and YYNGEE. V lost 1 base and J 2 bases, leaving 13 bases between the germline ends. This CDR3 has 16 amino acids. The CDR3 DNA is TGTGCCAGCAGCGTAACAGGGTTTTTTCCCTACAATGAGCAGTTCTTC. This codes for CASSVTGFFPYNEQFF.

The rearrangement links TRBV28 to TRBJ2-1, with 16 bases aligning to TRBD2. V lost 6 bases and J lost 8; bases outside the gene matches: 7. CDR1 MDHEN and CDR2 SYDVKM come from the germline V gene. The CDR3 is 16 residues long. CDR3 region: CASSGTSGRARDEQFF. The CDR3 bases are TGTGCCAGCAGCGGGACTAGCGGGAGGGCTAGGGATGAGCAGTTCTTC.

This chain uses TRBV5-4 with TRBJ1-1; 9 positions match TRBD1. The length of the CDR3 is 14 residues. CDR1 is SGHNT and CDR2 is YYREEE in the germline V gene (reference sequence). V gave up 4 bases and J gave up 2 bases; unmatched junction bases: 3. DNA of the CDR3: TGTGCCAGCAGCCGACAGGGGGGCAACACTGAAGCTTTCTTT. This encodes CASSRQGGNTEAFF.

The chain carries TRBV28 and TRBJ1-2; 8 bases agree with TRBD1. Germline values: CDR1 MDHEN, CDR2 SYDVKM. Trimming removed 6 bases from V and 3 bases from J; junction bases left unmatched: 9. CDR3 length equals 15 residues. The CDR3 bases are TGTGCCAGCAGCTCTGCACCAGGGGGCGACTATGGCTACACCTTC. It is translated as CASSSAPGGDYGYTF.

V gene TRBV5-1 combines with J gene TRBJ2-1; 12 bases line up with TRBD2. This CDR3 comprises 16 residues. Germline CDR1 and CDR2: SGHRS and YFSETQ. V lost 0 bases, J lost 8 bases, and 6 bases stayed unmatched. The CDR3 DNA reads TGCGCCAGCAGCTTGGAGCTAGCGGGGGGGCCAGATGAGCAGTTCTTC. It encodes CASSLELAGGPDEQFF.

The J gene is TRBJ2-7, the V gene TRBV6-5; TRBD1 matches at 11 bases. V dropped 4 bases and J dropped 4; count of bases not matched to a gene: 3. This CDR3 spans 14 amino acids. Looked up from germline, CDR1 is MNHEY and CDR2 is SVGAGI. The CDR3 loop reads CASSSGQGVYEQYF. Here the CDR3 DNA reads TGTGCCAGCAGTTCGGGACAGGGGGTTTACGAGCAGTACTTC.

This chain links TRBV7-2 with TRBJ2-1; 9 bases are shared with TRBD2. Trimming at V came to 5 bases and at J to 14 bases, leaving 19 bases not matched to a gene. This CDR3 spans 16 amino acids. Looked up from germline, CDR1 is SGHTA and CDR2 is FQGNSA. The CDR3 DNA sequence: TGTGCCAGCAGCCCCCCGGGTGTGCGGGAGGGCCTTACCAAGTTCTTC. This encodes CASSPPGVREGLTKFF.